This T cell receptor beta chain is from a study of cytomegalovirus exposure and HLA in healthy donors. General study findings and limits: Confirmation in vitro established that a few CMV-associated chains were specific for CMV antigens. The majority of TCR sequences were rare, yet some public TCRs appeared in many donors. Follow-up analysis found HLA locus-dependent TCR association rates, highest for DRB1 and lowest for HLA-C. The analysis excluded some indistinguishable V segments, including TRBV6-2 and TRBV6-3.

Primers for the PCR totalled 60 Vbeta and 13 Jbeta. Measured with immunoSEQ multiplex PCR; TCRdb has only the in-frame clones, and not every one. The sample table sets out 35,000 to 50,000 clones. The CDR3 spans 17 residues. Trimming removed 0 bases from V and 6 bases from J; junction bases left unmatched: 13. From germline, CDR1 is ENHRY and CDR2 SYGVKD. About this clone itself: No antigen is known for it.

Sequenced input: PBMCs. This clonotype was obtained from a male donor in good health and CMV-seronegative. This chain uses TRBV10-3 with TRBJ2-5, with 7 bases aligning to TRBD2. CDR3 DNA: TGTGCCATCAGTGAGTCAACCCAATTAAGCGGGACTAAGACCCAGTACTTC. Its translation is CAISESTQLSGTKTQYF.